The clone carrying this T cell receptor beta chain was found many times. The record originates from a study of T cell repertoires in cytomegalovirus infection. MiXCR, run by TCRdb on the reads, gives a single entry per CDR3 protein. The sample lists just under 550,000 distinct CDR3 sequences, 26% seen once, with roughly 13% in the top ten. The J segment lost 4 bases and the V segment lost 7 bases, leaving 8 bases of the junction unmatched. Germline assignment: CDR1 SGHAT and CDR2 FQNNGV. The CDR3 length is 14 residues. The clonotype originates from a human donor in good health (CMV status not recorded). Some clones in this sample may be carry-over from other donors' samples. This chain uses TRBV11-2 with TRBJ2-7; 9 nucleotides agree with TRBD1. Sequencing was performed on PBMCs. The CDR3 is CASTWTGVLYEQYF. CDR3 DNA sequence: TGTGCCAGCACCTGGACAGGGGTTTTATACGAGCAGTACTTC. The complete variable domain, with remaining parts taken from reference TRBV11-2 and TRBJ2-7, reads EAGVAQSPRYKIIEKRQSVAFWCNPISGHATLYWYQQILGQGPKLLIQFQNNGVVDDSQLPKDRFSAERLKGVDSTLKIQPAKLEDSAVYLCASTWTGVLYEQYFGPGTRLTVT.